This entry lists 8 T cell receptor beta chains sequenced from one sample in a study of blood T cell repertoires in COVID-19. Produced via immunoSEQ multiplex PCR; TCRdb's table is partial and in-frame only. The sample contains a few hundred thousand clones, 87% of which appear only once. Source material: PBMCs or T cells enriched from blood (not recorded which). The receptor source for this set is a woman aged 18-35 years who had recovered from COVID-19.

The rearrangement links TRBV28 to TRBJ2-1; 8 nucleotides align to TRBD2. The trim removed 9 bases at V and 2 bases at J, leaving 6 bases unmatched. The CDR3 is made up of 14 amino acids. Germline CDR1 is MDHEN and CDR2 is SYDVKM. CDR3 loop: CASNPGLAYNEQFF. CDR3 coding DNA: TGTGCCAGTAATCCGGGACTAGCCTACAATGAGCAGTTCTTC.

The chain recombines TRBV4-1 with TRBJ1-4; D is unresolved. The CDR3 extends over 15 amino acids. V lost 2 bases to trimming and J lost 4 bases, with 11 bases between them. The germline V gene has CDR1 MGHRA and CDR2 YSYEKL. The CDR3 bases are TGCGCCAGCAGCCAACGGGAGAAGGTTAATGAAAAACTGTTTTTT. This gives the protein CASSQREKVNEKLFF.

The chain's CDR3 is CASSQAGQGVYEQYF. CDR3 DNA: TGTGCCAGCAGCCAGGCGGGACAGGGGGTATACGAGCAGTACTTC. The gene calls are TRBV3-1 (or the pseudogene TRBV3-2) and TRBJ2-7, with TRBD1 identical over 11 bases. CDR1 is LGHDT, CDR2 YNNKEL, per germline (reference sequence). CDR3 length: 15 residues. V shed 3 bases and J 4 bases; nucleotides not matched to a gene: 5.

The chain joins TRBV7-4 to TRBJ1-2, with a tentative D call TRBD1 (5 bases). V was clipped by 3 bases and J by 4 bases, with 18 bases between them. This CDR3 comprises 16 residues. The germline CDR1 and CDR2 sequences are SGHVT and SQSDAQ. CDR3 loop: CASSFRQTTTSYGYTF. In DNA, the CDR3 is TGTGCCAGCAGCTTCCGACAGACAACTACGAGCTATGGCTACACCTTC. The full variable domain, rest sourced from reference TRBV7-4 and TRBJ1-2, is GAGVSQSPRYKVAKRGRDVALRCDSISGHVTLYWYRQTLGQGSEVLTYSQSDAQRDKSGRPSGRFSAERPERSVSTLKIQRTEQGDSAVYLCASSFRQTTTSYGYTFGSGTRLTVV.

The chain joins TRBV19 to TRBJ2-7; D is uncertain. The CDR3 runs 14 residues. V lost 5 bases, J lost 5 bases, and 16 bases lay in between. Germline V gives CDR1 LNHDA, CDR2 SQIVND (reference sequence). The CDR3 loop is CASSAVGGLDEQYF. DNA for the CDR3: TGTGCCAGTAGTGCGGTCGGCGGCCTCGACGAGCAGTACTTC.

V gene TRBV11-2 combines with J gene TRBJ1-1; D call uncertain. Between the trimmed V and J ends, which lost 1 base and 4 bases, there was a span of 10 bases. CDR3 length: 14 amino acids. From germline, CDR1 is SGHAT and CDR2 FQNNGV. CDR3 DNA sequence: TGTGCCAGCAGCTTAGGGGGAGGTGGCACTGAAGCTTTCTTT. The encoded protein is CASSLGGGGTEAFF.

The rearrangement uses TRBV19 and TRBJ1-2, with D unclear. Germline values: CDR1 LNHDA, CDR2 SQIVND (reference sequence). This CDR3 is 15 amino acids long. Trimming removed 5 bases from V and 7 bases from J, with 20 bases in between. CDR3 DNA sequence: TGTGCCAGTAGTTCCACAGCTTTATGGGGAGGTGGCTACACCTTC. Encoded protein: CASSSTALWGGGYTF. The complete variable domain, with remaining parts taken from reference TRBV19 and TRBJ1-2, reads DGGITQSPKYLFRKEGQNVTLSCEQNLNHDAMYWYRQDPGQGLRLIYYSQIVNDFQKGDIAEGYSVSREKKESFPLTVTSAQKNPTAFYLCASSSTALWGGGYTFGSGTRLTVV.

The V call is TRBV29-1, the J call TRBJ1-1, with 7 bases fitting TRBD1. With V trimmed by 6 bases and J by 0 bases, 13 bases remained unmatched. Germline V CDR1 and CDR2: SQVTM, ANQGSEA. CDR3 size: 16 residues. CDR3 sequence (DNA): TGCAGCGTCGTAAAACGGGCAGGGGGGATGAACACTGAAGCTTTCTTT. Its protein is CSVVKRAGGMNTEAFF.